This is a list of T cell receptor beta chains from one sample in a study of T cell responses to AZD1222 COVID-19 vaccine. TCRdb keeps only in-frame clones here, not all; method: immunoSEQ multiplex PCR. The repertoire includes roughly 100,000 clones, around nine tenths of them detected once, and roughly 2.6% sits in the top ten. The sequencing used peripheral blood, collected on day 0 of AZD1222 vaccination. These receptors were collected from an adult in good health. Both conserved end residues are part of each CDR3. D genes are given only for firm matches. Part of the rows lack a size; the others show once, few, many or a class for expanded clones.

J: TRBJ1-1
V: TRBV19
D: NA
size: NA
DNA: TGTGCCAGTAGTACAGTCTCGAACACTGAAGCTTTCTTT
CDR3: CASSTVSNTEAFF

J: TRBJ2-1
V: TRBV25-1
D: TRBD1
size: NA
DNA: TGTGCCAGCAGTGAATATAGACAGGGGGGAGGCAATGAGCAGTTCTTC
CDR3: CASSEYRQGGGNEQFF

J: TRBJ2-2
V: TRBV18
D: NA
size: NA
DNA: TGTGCCAGCTCCCAGGGCCGAACAGCGGAAACCGGGGAGCTGTTTTTT
CDR3: CASSQGRTAETGELFF

J: TRBJ2-1
V: TRBV2
D: NA
size: NA
DNA: TGTGCCAGCAGTGCCCAAGGCGATGAGCAGTTCTTC
CDR3: CASSAQGDEQFF

J: TRBJ2-2
V: TRBV11-2
D: NA
size: once
DNA: TGTGCCACCCGGCTACAGAGGGGTGGAGAGGACGGGGAGCTGTTTTTT
CDR3: CATRLQRGGEDGELFF

J: TRBJ1-1
V: TRBV5-8
D: NA
size: NA
DNA: TGTGCCAGCAGCTTGTGGGTCAGGGCTGAAGCTTTCTTT
CDR3: CASSLWVRAEAFF

J: TRBJ2-1
V: TRBV10-3
D: TRBD1
size: NA
DNA: TGTGCCATCAGTGATCCTCCTACTCTCGGACAGGTCTACAATGAGCAGTTCTTC
CDR3: CAISDPPTLGQVYNEQFF

J: TRBJ2-2
V: TRBV20-1
D: TRBD2
size: NA
DNA: TGCAGTGCTAGTGTCAGCGGGACGAACACCGGGGAGCTGTTTTTT
CDR3: CSASVSGTNTGELFF

J: TRBJ1-1
V: TRBV7-8
D: TRBD1
size: NA
DNA: TGTGCCAGCAGCCCGTCGAGGGACAGGATGTACACTGAAGCTTTCTTT
CDR3: CASSPSRDRMYTEAFF

J: TRBJ1-2
V: TRBV4-1
D: NA
size: NA
DNA: TGCGCCAGCAGCCAAGTGTATTCCGGGACTTCACGCTATGGCTACACCTTC
CDR3: CASSQVYSGTSRYGYTF

J: TRBJ2-3
V: TRBV11-2
D: NA
size: NA
DNA: TGTGCCAGCAGGCTGACAGCCACAGATACGCAGTATTTT
CDR3: CASRLTATDTQYF

J: TRBJ1-4
V: TRBV2
D: TRBD1
size: NA
DNA: TGTGCCAGCAGCAGGGGGGGTTTTGAAAAACTGTTTTTT
CDR3: CASSRGGFEKLFF

J: TRBJ1-3
V: TRBV19
D: NA
size: NA
DNA: TGTGCCAGTACCCCGGACTTCTCTGGAAACACCATATATTTT
CDR3: CASTPDFSGNTIYF

J: TRBJ2-1
V: TRBV2
D: NA
size: NA
DNA: TGTGCCAGCATCCGGGACGGATATGAGCAGTTCTTC
CDR3: CASIRDGYEQFF

J: TRBJ1-2
V: TRBV6-4
D: NA
size: NA
DNA: TGTGCCAGCAGCCCGGATGGGGGGCAGGGGATCCGTGGCTACACCTTC
CDR3: CASSPDGGQGIRGYTF

J: TRBJ1-6
V: TRBV5-6
D: NA
size: NA
DNA: TGTGCCAGCAGCTTGAAGAGTCGCAATGTTAATTCACCCCTCCACTTT
CDR3: CASSLKSRNVNSPLHF

J: TRBJ2-1
V: TRBV9
D: TRBD2
size: NA
DNA: TGTGCCAGCAGCCCTACCCCCCCAGCGGGGGGGAATGAGCAGTTCTTC
CDR3: CASSPTPPAGGNEQFF

J: TRBJ1-5
V: TRBV6-6
D: TRBD1
size: NA
DNA: TGTGCCAGCAGAACCTGGGACAGACGGCAGCCCCAGCATTTT
CDR3: CASRTWDRRQPQHF

J: TRBJ2-1
V: TRBV2
D: TRBD2
size: NA
DNA: TGTGCCAGGAACCCCGGGACTAGCGGGGGCAGGTCCTACAATGAGCAGTTCTTC
CDR3: CARNPGTSGGRSYNEQFF

J: TRBJ2-5
V: TRBV7-9
D: TRBD2
size: NA
DNA: TGTGCCAGCAGCTTAGCCCCCCTAGCGGGAGAGACCCAGTACTTC
CDR3: CASSLAPLAGETQYF

J: TRBJ1-1
V: TRBV20-1
D: NA
size: NA
DNA: TGCAGTGCTACCGGGGGAACTGAAGCTTTCTTT
CDR3: CSATGGTEAFF

J: TRBJ1-1
V: TRBV25-1
D: NA
size: NA
DNA: TGTGCCAGCAGTGAATTAGCCGCCCCTGAAGCTTTCTTT
CDR3: CASSELAAPEAFF

J: TRBJ2-5
V: TRBV9
D: NA
size: once
DNA: TGTGCCAGCAGCGCGGACCCGAGGGTTGAGACCCAGTACTTC
CDR3: CASSADPRVETQYF

J: TRBJ2-2
V: TRBV19
D: NA
size: NA
DNA: TGTGCCAGCCGGGCCGGAGGGCTGGGCACCGGGGAGCTGTTTTTT
CDR3: CASRAGGLGTGELFF

J: TRBJ1-1
V: TRBV6-2/TRBV6-3
D: NA
size: NA
DNA: TGTGCCAGCAGTTACTCGGGGGGGTACACTGAAGCTTTCTTT
CDR3: CASSYSGGYTEAFF

J: TRBJ2-2
V: TRBV28
D: TRBD1
size: NA
DNA: TGTGCCAGCAGCCATCTAGACAGGGACACCGGGGAGCTGTTTTTT
CDR3: CASSHLDRDTGELFF

J: TRBJ1-1
V: TRBV6-5
D: NA
size: NA
DNA: TGTGCCAGCAGCCTAAACAGAGGGGACTCTGAAGCTTTCTTT
CDR3: CASSLNRGDSEAFF

J: TRBJ2-1
V: TRBV10-3
D: NA
size: NA
DNA: TGTGCCTCCAGCCCCCATACAAGCTCCTACAATGAGCAGTTCTTC
CDR3: CASSPHTSSYNEQFF

J: TRBJ2-1
V: TRBV18
D: NA
size: NA
DNA: TGTGCCAGCTCCCCAGGACCAATACAAGATGAGCAGTTCTTC
CDR3: CASSPGPIQDEQFF

J: TRBJ2-7
V: TRBV5-1
D: NA
size: few
DNA: TGCGCCAGCAGCAACGACAGGAGGTCCTACGAGCAGTACTTC
CDR3: CASSNDRRSYEQYF

J: TRBJ2-2
V: TRBV7-9
D: TRBD2
size: NA
DNA: TGTGCCAGCAGCGTCAGCGGGAGGGGTAACACCGGGGAGCTGTTTTTT
CDR3: CASSVSGRGNTGELFF

J: TRBJ1-5
V: TRBV7-9
D: NA
size: NA
DNA: TGTGCCAGCAGCTTAGGGGGGGGCAATCAGCCCCAGCATTTT
CDR3: CASSLGGGNQPQHF

J: TRBJ2-1
V: TRBV11-3
D: NA
size: NA
DNA: TGTGCCAGCAGCTTAGGTGGCACCCTCTTAGACAATGAGCAGTTCTTC
CDR3: CASSLGGTLLDNEQFF

J: TRBJ2-2
V: TRBV28
D: TRBD2
size: NA
DNA: TGTGCCAGCAGTGGGGGGGAGGATGGCACCGGGGAGCTGTTTTTT
CDR3: CASSGGEDGTGELFF

J: TRBJ2-3
V: TRBV10-2
D: NA
size: once
DNA: TGCGCCAGCGGACTGACGCGAGATACGCAGTATTTT
CDR3: CASGLTRDTQYF

J: TRBJ2-1
V: TRBV7-2
D: TRBD2
size: NA
DNA: TGTGCCAGCAGCTTGTTCGGACCGGGAGGGCCTGGCAATGAGCAGTTCTTC
CDR3: CASSLFGPGGPGNEQFF

J: TRBJ1-4
V: TRBV28
D: NA
size: once
DNA: TGTGCCAGCAGTTTTTGGGTGGGGCGGGGGGATGAAAAACTGTTTTTT
CDR3: CASSFWVGRGDEKLFF

J: TRBJ1-1
V: TRBV6-5
D: NA
size: NA
DNA: TGTGCCAGCCGGAGCTTCAGCCTGGGAGAAGCTTTCTTT
CDR3: CASRSFSLGEAFF

J: TRBJ2-7
V: TRBV27
D: NA
size: once
DNA: TGTGCCAGCAGTCCCTCTCCTGGGGGATCCTACGAGCAGTACTTC
CDR3: CASSPSPGGSYEQYF

J: TRBJ2-7
V: TRBV7-9
D: TRBD1
size: once
DNA: TGTGCCAGCAGCGCTCCGACAGGGTACGAGCAGTACTTC
CDR3: CASSAPTGYEQYF